The present TCR beta chain was sequenced within a study of post-analysis software for immune sequencing data. As for this clonotype: Its antigen remains unidentified.

The TCR beta cDNA libraries contained unique molecular identifiers. About 500,000 cDNA molecules came from around 1 to 10 million T cells. One entry per CDR3 protein, called by TCRdb with MiXCR from the PCR reads. The data contain roughly 800,000 distinct CDR3 sequences, roughly 30% of them singletons. The study's findings and limits: Strong co-clustering by F measure was seen for same-batch samples. The study found TRBV5-6, TRBV5-1 and TRBV20-1 among five or six TRBV segments more frequent in patients than controls.

This CDR3 contains 15 residues. In germline, CDR1 is SEHNR, CDR2 FQNEAQ (reference sequence). V was clipped by 5 bases and J by 1 base, with 14 bases between them. The chain is built from TRBV7-9 and TRBJ1-1; D remains unclear. Material for sequencing was blood. The sequence was collected from a girl aged 10 to 17 with multiple sclerosis. The CDR3 bases are TGTGCCAGCAGCCCCCACGGGGTAGGGAACACTGAAGCTTTCTTT. This translates into CASSPHGVGNTEAFF.